The T cell receptor (beta chain) under discussion was sequenced for a study of T-cell reconstitution after alpha-beta-depleted transplantation in children. Library preparation (for TCRbeta) was performed with unique molecular identifiers. TCRdb used MiXCR to reprocess the PCR reads, holding one entry per CDR3 protein. Here the sample spans 200,000 or so distinct CDR3 sequences, roughly 7% being singletons. This clonotype was observed many times. Trimming took off 6 bases at V and 3 bases at J, with 11 bases between the two ends. CDR1 SQVTM and CDR2 ANQGSEA come from the germline V gene. The CDR3 loop spans 12 amino acids.

The genes are TRBV29-1 and TRBJ1-1; possibly TRBD1 for D (5 bases). The source of this sequence is a boy aged 2 to 10 with acute lymphoblastic leukemia, due to receive a stem cell transplant. The specimen was PBMCs, collected before TCRalphabeta/CD19-depleted stem cell transplant. The CDR3 DNA follows: TGCAGCGTCTTGACAGACTACACTGAAGCTTTCTTT. Translating gives CSVLTDYTEAFF. Looking up the rest from reference TRBV29-1 and TRBJ1-1 gives the full variable domain: SAVISQKPSRDICQRGTSLTIQCQVDSQVTMMFWYRQQPGQSLTLIATANQGSEATYESGFVIDKFPISRPNLTFSTLTVSNMSPEDSSIYLCSVLTDYTEAFFGQGTRLTVV.